This TCR beta chain originates from a study of naive and memory T cell subsets. This clonotype has more than one count but fewer than ten. Its antigen is as yet unknown. Overnight CMV lysate stimulation of fresh PBMCs defined donor CMV status by CD4+ IFNgamma. Cells stained for CD3, CD4, CD8, CD45RA and CD27 were sorted into four subsets. Notes on the study in general: Naive repertoires, especially CD8, held a few larger clonotypes, possibly memory cells re-expressing CD45RA. Each distinct alpha or beta sequence counts as one clonotype. Over 90% of naive TCR sequences appeared only once after error correction, unlike memory subsets.

Both TRBC1 and TRBC2 were covered by a beta constant-region primer of two equimolar oligonucleotides. Four rounds of PCR amplified the ligated cDNA using nested alpha and beta constant-region primers plus SP2. TCRdb reprocessed the UMI-ligation and nested PCR reads with MiXCR, giving one entry per CDR3 protein. The profile shows roughly 150,000 distinct CDR3 sequences, approximately 21% of them singletons. CDR3 length: 14 residues. The germline CDR1 and CDR2 sequences are MDHEN and SYDVKM. The V gene lost 8 bases and the J gene lost 2 bases, with 15 bases spanning the gap. The receptor comes from a human donor in good health. The sample comprised naive CD8+ T cells from blood. The V and J genes are TRBV28 and TRBJ1-2; a weak D match, TRBD1 (5 bases). The CDR3 loop is CASRDQATNYGYTF. The CDR3 bases are TGTGCCAGCCGGGACCAGGCCACAAACTATGGCTACACCTTC.